This T cell receptor beta chain was profiled in a study of blood T cell repertoires in COVID-19. Study information: The United States, Italy and Spain supplied acute and convalescent COVID-19 samples.

The CDR3 consists of 14 residues. V shed 2 bases and J shed 1 base, with 9 bases lying between them. Per the germline V gene, CDR1 is SGDLS and CDR2 is YYNGEE. Ten or more counts support this clone. Here immunoSEQ multiplex PCR was the method, and the copy in TCRdb shows in-frame clones only, minus some. In the table there are 150,000 or so clones, roughly three quarters of which are singletons. This chain links TRBV9 with TRBJ2-5; D is perhaps TRBD2 (5 bases). The specimen sequenced was peripheral blood. The TCR comes from a woman in her 70s with acute or convalescent COVID-19. CDR3 region: CASSVGVPQETQYF. CDR3 nucleotide sequence: TGTGCCAGCAGCGTCGGGGTACCCCAAGAGACCCAGTACTTC.